Listed below are T cell receptor beta chains from one sample, sequenced in a study of shared clonotypes between healthy human individuals. Sequencing was performed with immunoSEQ multiplex PCR; in TCRdb, only in-frame clones are kept and a portion is missing. The sample contains about 580,000 clones, 95% to 98% of which appear only once. Sample: naive CD8+ T cells sorted from blood. Every receptor here comes from a man aged 30 to 39 in good health. CDR3s include the opening cysteine and the closing phenylalanine or tryptophan. D genes are given only for firm matches. Clone sizes are given selectively: once, few, many, or a class where the clone is expanded.

clone size	D gene	V gene	CDR3 protein
.	.	TRBV2	CASSERQVWTEAFF
.	.	TRBV29-1	CSARGSNEKLFF
.	TRBD1	TRBV6-6	CASSDLDRGGGELFF
.	TRBD1	TRBV4-1	CASSQDSQGSIAGEKLFF
once	.	TRBV19	CASSITPANEQFF
.	.	TRBV27	CASNVMSRGLNGQYF
.	.	TRBV29-1	CSVTPGQEHNYGYTF
once	.	TRBV19	CASSIGANAYTATGYTF
.	.	TRBV5-1	CASSWTRTQETQYF
.	.	TRBV4-3	CASSQVLNSEQFF
.	TRBD1	TRBV29-1	CSVDGTAPDRVYTEAFF
.	TRBD1	TRBV5-1	CASSLAGQATLVGETQYF
.	TRBD2	TRBV6-6	CASSPTASGNTDTQYF
.	.	TRBV15	CATTSRSGTDTEAFF
.	TRBD1	TRBV6-6	CATRGIRYEQYF
.	.	TRBV2	CASSPSPLKERNSYEQYF
few	.	TRBV11-3	CASSTGLELFF
.	.	TRBV5-6	CASSPGAATTYEQYF
.	.	TRBV30	CAWRAGDWVGYTF
.	TRBD2	TRBV7-9	CASSPTSANTGELFF
once	.	TRBV10-2	CASSSLGGVYGYTF
.	TRBD2	TRBV9	CASSPESGKYNEQFF
.	TRBD1	TRBV5-5	CASSLRDRSLPGELFF
.	.	TRBV27	CASRSLMYEQFF
.	TRBD1	TRBV2	CASSGGQGRQPQHF
.	.	TRBV7-5	CARSLVSLAGVLAKNIQYF
.	.	TRBV30	CAWSGTANTEAFF
.	TRBD1	TRBV27	CASSYTGGLQPQHF
.	.	TRBV5-4	CASSEGAAEQYF
.	TRBD2	TRBV9	CASSVGTRRDEQYF